This T cell receptor (beta chain) was obtained from a study of technical replicates of blood from a handful of donors. This clone was detected once. Produced via immunoSEQ multiplex PCR; TCRdb's table is partial and in-frame only. The sample holds tens of thousands of clones; roughly 92% are singletons and the top ten take roughly 0.37%. This clonotype originated in a human donor in good health. Material for sequencing was T cells isolated from PBMCs.

The CDR3, as DNA: TGTGCCATCGGGAGCCGGGGGGCTGACACTGAAGCTTTCTTT. This translates into CAIGSRGADTEAFF. This chain uses TRBV10-3 with TRBJ1-1, with D perhaps TRBD1 (6 bases). Looked up from germline, CDR1 is ENHRY and CDR2 is SYGVKD. Trimming left V 8 bases short and J 3 bases short, with 16 bases between. This CDR3 comprises 14 residues.